The clone carrying this TCR beta chain has a count of ten or more. The antigen is undetermined. The data were taken from a study of prognosis after radiotherapy for stage I lung cancer. Across the whole study: Concurrent therapy was given to no patient receiving stereotactic body radiotherapy. Radiotherapy was followed by distant metastases in several patients, which appeared at a median of 7 months; 15 patients showed no significant progression. Study-wide results and caveats: Reportedly, patients with and without metastases differed in TRBV and TRBJ gene usage. Patients given stereotactic body radiation therapy showed fewer unique TCR clones afterward, median about 10,000 versus 6,900.

The study amplified the TCR beta CDR3 region from genomic DNA. This amplification was carried out by two rounds of multiplex PCR. TRBV and TRBJ genes each had their own specific primers in first-round PCR. In TCRdb, the multiplex PCR reads were re-called with MiXCR into one record per CDR3 protein. The sample has around 30,000 distinct CDR3 sequences; 30% to 35% are singletons. Germline assignment: CDR1 LGHDT and CDR2 YNNKEL (reference sequence). CDR3 length equals 14 residues. V lost 3 bases and J 7 bases, leaving 10 bases between the germline ends. The sequences come from PBMCs, collected before or after stereotactic body radiation therapy (not recorded which). This sequence was found in a donor at least 50 years old with non-small cell lung cancer. The V and J genes are TRBV3-1 and TRBJ1-6; no definite D call. The CDR3 here is CASSQGRSNSPLHF. The CDR3 DNA reads as TGTGCCAGCAGCCAGGGCCGGTCGAATTCACCCCTCCACTTT.